These 27 T cell receptor beta chains were sequenced from one sample in a study of somatic mutations in cytotoxic T cells in rheumatoid arthritis. Sequencing was performed with immunoSEQ multiplex PCR; in TCRdb, only in-frame clones are kept and a portion is missing. The top ten hold 30% to 35% of the sample, which has approximately 11,000 clones, 65% to 80% seen once. Sequencing input: CD8+ T cells sorted from blood. The receptors originated from an adult with rheumatoid arthritis.

This chain uses TRBV7-9 with TRBJ1-1; TRBD1 might be the D (5 bases). Trimming removed 1 base from V and 5 bases from J, with 14 bases in between. The CDR3 runs 15 residues. Germline CDR1 SEHNR, CDR2 FQNEAQ (reference sequence). The CDR3 spells CASSLGVGTRTEAFF. Here the CDR3 DNA reads TGTGCCAGCAGCTTAGGGGTAGGGACCCGGACTGAAGCTTTCTTT.

The rearrangement uses TRBV21-1 and TRBJ2-1; the table's D call, TRBD2, was not checked against the DNA. TRBV21-1 is described as a pseudogene. The CDR3 consists of 18 residues. The CDR3 DNA follows: TGTGCCAGCACCCCCTGCCCCACACTAGCGGGAGATTGCAATGAGCAGTTCTTC. The encoded protein is CASTPCPTLAGDCNEQFF.

This sequence joins TRBV29-1 and TRBJ1-1; possible D gene TRBD1, 5 bases. Germline V gene sequence: CDR1 SQVTM, CDR2 ANQGSEA. The CDR3 extends over 12 amino acids. Trimming stripped 4 bases from V and 3 bases from J, with 9 bases between. The CDR3 DNA sequence: TGCAGCGTTGTTGCGGGGGACACTGAAGCTTTCTTT. Protein product: CSVVAGDTEAFF.

The gene calls are TRBV4-1 and TRBJ1-3; the D is unclear. The germline gives CDR1 MGHRA, CDR2 YSYEKL. The CDR3 sequence is 15 residues long. The V and J ends lost 0 bases and 0 bases respectively, with 6 bases between them. The CDR3 bases are TGCGCCAGCAGCCAAGATCAGTACTCTGGAAACACCATATATTTT. Protein: CASSQDQYSGNTIYF.

Comment on this clone: The junction shows a germline mismatch at one end, possibly a read error. The chain joins TRBV13 to TRBJ2-2; 13 nucleotides match TRBD2. CDR3 length: 17 residues. The germline V gene encodes CDR1 PRHDT and CDR2 FYEKMQ (reference sequence). The CDR3 bases are TGTGCCAGCAGCACCGGGACTAGCGGGACGAACGCCGGGGAGCTGTTTTTT. It specifies CASSTGTSGTNAGELFF.

In its sample, this clone was seen once. The chain has TRBV18 and TRBJ1-4; 7 nucleotides agree with TRBD1. This CDR3 is 16 amino acids long. The ends lost 3 bases at V and 3 bases at J; junction bases unmatched: 7. Germline CDR1 and CDR2: KGHSH and LQKENI. DNA of the CDR3: TGTGCCAGCTCACCGAGACAGGGCTCCGCTAATGAAAAACTGTTTTTT. Translation gives CASSPRQGSANEKLFF.

The V gene is TRBV9, the J gene TRBJ1-2, with TRBD1 as a possible D gene (5 bases). Germline lookup yields CDR1 SGDLS and CDR2 YYNGEE. V was cut by 4 bases and J by 8 bases, with 24 bases left in between. The CDR3 loop spans 16 amino acids. CDR3 residues: CASSPGPREDIYGYTF. CDR3 DNA sequence: TGTGCCAGCAGCCCGGGACCGCGGGAGGATATATACGGCTACACCTTC.

This clone was counted a few times. The genes are TRBV7-2 and TRBJ2-7, with TRBD2 matching over 11 bases. The CDR3 has 16 residues. Unmatched junction bases numbered 8, after V lost 4 bases and J lost 3 bases. Germline V gene lookup returns CDR1 SGHTA and CDR2 FQGNSA. CDR3 in amino acids: CASSYIAGGFHYEQYF. CDR3 in DNA: TGTGCCAGCAGCTACATAGCGGGAGGGTTCCACTACGAGCAGTACTTC.

In this sample, this clone turned up a few times. The V gene is TRBV5-8, the J gene TRBJ1-5; D possibly corresponds to TRBD1 (5 bases). Germline V gives CDR1 SGHTS, CDR2 YDEGEE. The CDR3 is 15 amino acids. V shed 3 bases and J shed 8 bases, with 18 bases lying between them. Written as DNA, the CDR3 is TGTGCCAGCAGCTCACCTTGGCGGGGCGTAGAGCCCCAGCATTTT. Translated: CASSSPWRGVEPQHF.

The J gene is TRBJ2-3, the V gene TRBV7-2; TRBD2 matches 12 bases. J lost 2 bases, V lost 2 bases, and 5 bases had no gene match. This CDR3 is built from 17 residues. The germline V gene has CDR1 SGHTA and CDR2 FQGNSA. In nucleotides, the CDR3 is TGTGCCAGCAGCTTACGACTAGCGGGAGAAGACACAGATACGCAGTATTTT. The encoded protein is CASSLRLAGEDTDTQYF.

The chain combines TRBV27 with TRBJ1-1; D uncertain. The ends were cut back, 10 bases at V and 1 base at J, with 7 bases in the middle. Germline CDR1 and CDR2: MNHEY and SMNVEV (reference sequence). The CDR3 spans 11 residues. CDR3 in DNA: TGTGCCACCTTAACGAACACTGAAGCTTTCTTT. As protein: CATLTNTEAFF.

This clone was observed a handful of times. This chain joins TRBV4-1 and TRBJ2-5, with TRBD2 matching over 11 bases. Per the germline V gene, CDR1 is MGHRA and CDR2 is YSYEKL. The trim removed 7 bases at V and 2 bases at J, leaving 9 bases unmatched. The length of the CDR3 is 16 residues. Here the CDR3 reads CASKGTSGNYQETQYF. CDR3 DNA: TGCGCCAGCAAGGGGACTAGCGGCAACTATCAAGAGACCCAGTACTTC.

This chain uses TRBV27 with TRBJ2-7; 10 bases line up with TRBD2. The germline gives CDR1 MNHEY, CDR2 SMNVEV (reference sequence). The V and J ends lost 6 bases and 2 bases, in that order; junction bases with no gene match: 7. CDR3 length: 15 residues. Here the CDR3 DNA reads TGTGCCAGCAGGGGAGGACTAGCGGAAACCTACGAGCAGTACTTC. As protein: CASRGGLAETYEQYF.

V usage is TRBV28 and J usage is TRBJ1-1; unclear D gene. Germline V CDR1 and CDR2: MDHEN, SYDVKM. CDR3 length: 11 residues. Trimming cost V 8 bases and J 3 bases, with 7 bases left between them. CDR3 nucleotides: TGTGCCAGCGGAGATTACACTGAAGCTTTCTTT. Protein sequence: CASGDYTEAFF.

This clone was recorded a few times. V gene TRBV10-3 combines with J gene TRBJ2-5; the match to TRBD1 covers 7 bases. V lost 8 bases to trimming and J lost 7 bases; unmatched junction nucleotides: 10. CDR3 length equals 13 residues. Germline V gene data show CDR1 as ENHRY and CDR2 as SYGVKD. The CDR3 sequence is CAIAGTDGPTQYF. In nucleotides, the CDR3 is TGTGCCATCGCCGGGACAGATGGTCCGACCCAGTACTTC.

The rearrangement joins TRBV6-5 to TRBJ1-1; 8 nucleotides line up with TRBD1. Germline loops: CDR1 MNHEY, CDR2 SVGAGI. J gave up 4 bases and V 6 bases, and 7 bases lay outside the gene matches. The length of the CDR3 is 14 residues. The CDR3 nucleotides read TGTGCCAGCAGCCTGACAGGGGAGGCCACTGAAGCTTTCTTT. This translates into CASSLTGEATEAFF.

The chain has TRBV27 and TRBJ1-5, with D unresolved. CDR1 and CDR2 from the germline V gene are MNHEY and SMNVEV (reference sequence). This CDR3 is built from 14 residues. The V end lost 1 base, the J end lost 4 bases, and 8 bases lay between the germline ends. DNA of the CDR3: TGTGCCAGCAGTTTATATGACCAGAATCAGCCCCAGCATTTT. This translates into CASSLYDQNQPQHF.

This chain connects TRBV6-5 to TRBJ2-1; tentative D call: TRBD2 (7 bases). Trimming left V 2 bases short and J 5 bases short, with 13 bases between. The CDR3 loop spans 15 amino acids. Germline-derived CDR1 and CDR2 are MNHEY and SVGAGI. The CDR3, as DNA: TGTGCCAGCAGTTACACCGGGGGGCCAGACAATGAGCAGTTCTTC. Translating gives CASSYTGGPDNEQFF.

The rearrangement joins TRBV11-2 to TRBJ2-7, with D hard to call. V shed 1 base and J shed 6 bases, with 10 bases lying between them. The germline V gene has CDR1 SGHAT and CDR2 FQNNGV. This CDR3 is built from 13 residues. The CDR3 region has the DNA TGTGCCAGCAGCTTAGTTTCAGATCCCGAGCAGTACTTC. Residues: CASSLVSDPEQYF.

The chain recombines TRBV27 with TRBJ2-7; perhaps TRBD1 as D (6 bases). CDR1 MNHEY and CDR2 SMNVEV come from the germline V gene (reference sequence). The CDR3 spans 14 residues. V was trimmed by 4 bases and J by 6 bases, leaving 16 bases between them. This CDR3 reads CASSSWGGGPEQYF. The CDR3 bases are TGTGCCAGCAGTTCATGGGGTGGGGGCCCCGAGCAGTACTTC.

The rearrangement links TRBV28 to TRBJ1-2; D unresolved. CDR3 length: 14 residues. With 3 bases removed from V and 5 bases from J, the gap between germline ends came to 13 bases. Germline CDR1 and CDR2: MDHEN and SYDVKM. This chain's CDR3 is CASSFRAYGYGYTF. The CDR3 DNA is TGTGCCAGCAGTTTTAGGGCCTACGGGTATGGCTACACCTTC.

Note on this clone: The junction differs from germline at one of its ends, possibly a read error. This CDR3 is also generated by other DNA sequences in the sample. The chain combines TRBV6-6 with TRBJ2-2; D is unresolved. CDR1 is MNHNY, CDR2 SVGAGI, per germline (reference sequence). CDR3 size: 16 residues. CDR3 nucleotides: TGTGCCAGCAGCTACTACGACTCCGGTCTAGGCGGGGAGCTGTTTTTT. Protein sequence: CASSYYDSGLGGELFF.

The sample holds one count of this clone. CDR3 DNA sequence: TGTGCCAGCAGCCCCCGGGACAGGGTCGACAATGAGCAGTTCTTC. Protein product: CASSPRDRVDNEQFF. The chain joins TRBV7-9 to TRBJ2-1; 9 bases line up with TRBD1. There are 15 residues in the CDR3. Germline CDR1 reads SEHNR; CDR2 reads FQNEAQ (reference sequence). The V and J ends lost 5 bases and 5 bases, in that order; junction bases with no gene match: 7.

J is TRBJ2-1 and V is TRBV5-4; 8 nucleotides align to TRBD2. CDR1 and CDR2 (germline): SGHNT, YYREEE (reference sequence). V gave up 0 bases and J gave up 10 bases; unmatched junction bases: 9. The CDR3 has 15 amino acids. The CDR3: CASSLGAGVGGEQFF. CDR3 DNA sequence: TGTGCCAGCAGCTTGGGAGCGGGAGTGGGCGGGGAGCAGTTCTTC.

The J gene is TRBJ2-1, the V gene TRBV27, with D tentatively TRBD1 (6 bases). Trimming stripped 6 bases from V and 2 bases from J, with 8 bases between. The CDR3 length is 13 residues. Germline V gene lookup returns CDR1 MNHEY and CDR2 SMNVEV (reference sequence). DNA of the CDR3: TGTGCCAGCAGCCAGGGGCCCTACAATGAGCAGTTCTTC. Residues: CASSQGPYNEQFF.

The V gene is TRBV4-3, the J gene TRBJ2-3; 9 nucleotides align to TRBD2. CDR1 is LGHNA and CDR2 is YSLEER in the germline V gene. There are 15 residues in the CDR3. V dropped 3 bases and J dropped 2; count of bases not matched to a gene: 3. CDR3 residues: CASSQTSGYTDTQYF. For the CDR3, the DNA is TGCGCCAGCAGCCAGACTAGCGGATACACAGATACGCAGTATTTT.

The V gene is TRBV7-2, the J gene TRBJ1-2, with TRBD1 matching over 7 bases. There are 17 residues in the CDR3. J was trimmed by 8 bases and V by 2 bases; bases with no gene match: 17. Germline assignment: CDR1 SGHTA and CDR2 FQGNSA. For the CDR3, the DNA is TGTGCCAGCAGCTTAAACGAGATAATCCGACAGGGTCGGGGCTACACCTTC. It translates to CASSLNEIIRQGRGYTF.